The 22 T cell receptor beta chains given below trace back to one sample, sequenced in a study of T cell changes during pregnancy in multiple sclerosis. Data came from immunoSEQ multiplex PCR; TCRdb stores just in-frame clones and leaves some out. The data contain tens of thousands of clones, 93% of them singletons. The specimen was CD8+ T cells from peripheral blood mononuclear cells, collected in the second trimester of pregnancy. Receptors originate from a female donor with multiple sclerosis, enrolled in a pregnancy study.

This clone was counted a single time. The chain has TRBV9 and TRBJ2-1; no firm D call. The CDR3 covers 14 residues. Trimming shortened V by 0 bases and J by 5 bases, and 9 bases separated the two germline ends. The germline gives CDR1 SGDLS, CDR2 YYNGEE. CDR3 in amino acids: CASSVEELDNEQFF. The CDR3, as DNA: TGTGCCAGCAGCGTAGAGGAGCTAGACAATGAGCAGTTCTTC.

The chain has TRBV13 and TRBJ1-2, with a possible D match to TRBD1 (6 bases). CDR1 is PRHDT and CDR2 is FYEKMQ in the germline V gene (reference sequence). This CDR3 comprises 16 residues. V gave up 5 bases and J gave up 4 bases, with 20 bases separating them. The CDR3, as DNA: TGTGCCAGCAGCCACCTCACCAGGGGAATGGGCTATGGCTACACCTTC. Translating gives CASSHLTRGMGYGYTF. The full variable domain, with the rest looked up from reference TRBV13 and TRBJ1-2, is AAGVIQSPRHLIKEKRETATLKCYPIPRHDTVYWYQQGPGQDPQFLISFYEKMQSDKGSIPDRFSAQQFSDYHSELNMSSLELGDSALYFCASSHLTRGMGYGYTFGSGTRLTVV.

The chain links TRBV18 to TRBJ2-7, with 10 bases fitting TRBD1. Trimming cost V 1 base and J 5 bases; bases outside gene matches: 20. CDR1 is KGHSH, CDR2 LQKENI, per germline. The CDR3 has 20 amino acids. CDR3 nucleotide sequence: TGTGCCAGCTCACCACGAACCAAACGATCCGGGACAGGGGTATCTGACGAGCAGTACTTC. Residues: CASSPRTKRSGTGVSDEQYF.

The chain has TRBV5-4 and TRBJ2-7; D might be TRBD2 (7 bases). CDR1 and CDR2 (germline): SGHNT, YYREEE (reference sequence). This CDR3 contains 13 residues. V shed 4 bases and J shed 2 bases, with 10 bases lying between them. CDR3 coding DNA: TGTGCCAGCAGCCCGGGGGGCCCCTACGAGCAGTACTTC. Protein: CASSPGGPYEQYF.

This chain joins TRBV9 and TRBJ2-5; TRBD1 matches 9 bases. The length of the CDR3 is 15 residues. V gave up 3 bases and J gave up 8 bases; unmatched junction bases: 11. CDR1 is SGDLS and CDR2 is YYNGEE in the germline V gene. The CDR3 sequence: CASSGGSGQGYTQYF. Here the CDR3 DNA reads TGTGCCAGCAGCGGGGGCTCGGGACAGGGTTATACCCAGTACTTC.

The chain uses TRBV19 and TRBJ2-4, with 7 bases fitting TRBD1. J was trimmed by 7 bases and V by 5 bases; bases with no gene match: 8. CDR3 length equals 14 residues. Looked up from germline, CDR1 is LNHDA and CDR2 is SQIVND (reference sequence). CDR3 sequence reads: CASSVRDRGNIQYF. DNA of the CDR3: TGTGCCAGTAGTGTCCGGGACAGAGGGAACATTCAGTACTTC.

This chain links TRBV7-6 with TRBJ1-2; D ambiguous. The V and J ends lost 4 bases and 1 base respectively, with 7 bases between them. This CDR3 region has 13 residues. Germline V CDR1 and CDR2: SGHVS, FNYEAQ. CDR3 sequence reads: CASSSRSNYGYTF. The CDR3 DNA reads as TGTGCCAGCAGCTCACGGAGTAACTATGGCTACACCTTC.

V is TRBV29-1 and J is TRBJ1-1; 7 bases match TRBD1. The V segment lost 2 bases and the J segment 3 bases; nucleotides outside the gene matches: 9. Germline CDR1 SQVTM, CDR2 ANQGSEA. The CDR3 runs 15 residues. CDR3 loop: CSVERGGQEHTEAFF. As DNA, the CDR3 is TGCAGCGTTGAACGCGGTGGACAGGAGCACACTGAAGCTTTCTTT.

CDR3 DNA sequence: TGTGCCAGCAGTTTGAGGAGCTCCTACAATGAGCAGTTCTTC. This sequence encodes CASSLRSSYNEQFF. The chain links TRBV27 to TRBJ2-1; D remains ambiguous. With 3 bases removed from V and 0 bases from J, the gap between germline ends came to 6 bases. Germline V lookup: CDR1 MNHEY, CDR2 SMNVEV (reference sequence). CDR3 length equals 14 residues.

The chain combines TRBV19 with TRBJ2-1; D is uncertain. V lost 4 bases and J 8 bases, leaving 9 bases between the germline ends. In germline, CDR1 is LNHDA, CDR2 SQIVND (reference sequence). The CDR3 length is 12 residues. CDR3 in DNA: TGTGCCAGTAGTAGCAGTCGGGATGAGCAGTTCTTC. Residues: CASSSSRDEQFF.

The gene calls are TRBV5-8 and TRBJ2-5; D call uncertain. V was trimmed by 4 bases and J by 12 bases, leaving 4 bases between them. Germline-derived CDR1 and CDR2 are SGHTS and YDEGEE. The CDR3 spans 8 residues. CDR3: CASSPEYF. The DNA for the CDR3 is TGTGCCAGCAGCCCGGAGTACTTC.

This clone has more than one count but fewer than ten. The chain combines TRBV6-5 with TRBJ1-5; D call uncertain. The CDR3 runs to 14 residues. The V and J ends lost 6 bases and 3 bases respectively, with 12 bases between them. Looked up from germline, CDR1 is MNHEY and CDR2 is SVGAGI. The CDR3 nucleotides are TGTGCCAGCAGCACGTGGGCCCTCAATCAGCCCCAGCATTTT. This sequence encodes CASSTWALNQPQHF.

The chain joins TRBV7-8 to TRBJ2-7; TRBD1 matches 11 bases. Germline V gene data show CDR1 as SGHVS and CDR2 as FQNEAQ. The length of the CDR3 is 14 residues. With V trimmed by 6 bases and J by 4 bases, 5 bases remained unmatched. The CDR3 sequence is CASSGTGGAYEQYF. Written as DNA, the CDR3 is TGTGCCAGCAGTGGGACAGGGGGAGCGTACGAGCAGTACTTC. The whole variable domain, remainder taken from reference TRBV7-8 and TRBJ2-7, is GAGVSQSPRYKVAKRGQDVALRCDPISGHVSLFWYQQALGQGPEFLTYFQNEAQLDKSGLPSDRFFAERPEGSVSTLKIQRTQQEDSAVYLCASSGTGGAYEQYFGPGTRLTVT.

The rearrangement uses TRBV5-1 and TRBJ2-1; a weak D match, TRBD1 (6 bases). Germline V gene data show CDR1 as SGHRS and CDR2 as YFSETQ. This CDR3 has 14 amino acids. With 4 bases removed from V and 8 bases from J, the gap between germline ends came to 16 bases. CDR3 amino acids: CASSVLQGSDEQFF. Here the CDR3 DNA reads TGCGCCAGCAGCGTCTTACAGGGATCGGATGAGCAGTTCTTC.

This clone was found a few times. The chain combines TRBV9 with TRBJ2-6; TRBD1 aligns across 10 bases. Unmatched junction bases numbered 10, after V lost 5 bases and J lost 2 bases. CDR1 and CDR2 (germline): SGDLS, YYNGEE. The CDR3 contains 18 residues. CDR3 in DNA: TGTGCCAGCAGTTTCTCGAGGACAGGGGGACCTGGGGCCAACGTCCTGACTTTC. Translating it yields CASSFSRTGGPGANVLTF.

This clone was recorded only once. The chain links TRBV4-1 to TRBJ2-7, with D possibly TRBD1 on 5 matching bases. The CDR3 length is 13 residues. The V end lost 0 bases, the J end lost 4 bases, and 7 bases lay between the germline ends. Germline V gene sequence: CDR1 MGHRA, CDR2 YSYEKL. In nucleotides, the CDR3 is TGCGCCAGCAGCCAAGAGACAGTATACGAGCAGTACTTC. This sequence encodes CASSQETVYEQYF.

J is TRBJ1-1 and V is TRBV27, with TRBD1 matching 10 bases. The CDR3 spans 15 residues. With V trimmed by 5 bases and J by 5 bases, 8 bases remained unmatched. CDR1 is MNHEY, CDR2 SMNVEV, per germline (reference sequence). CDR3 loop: CASSVRDRGLTEAFF. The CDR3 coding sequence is TGTGCCAGCAGTGTCCGGGACAGGGGTTTAACTGAAGCTTTCTTT.

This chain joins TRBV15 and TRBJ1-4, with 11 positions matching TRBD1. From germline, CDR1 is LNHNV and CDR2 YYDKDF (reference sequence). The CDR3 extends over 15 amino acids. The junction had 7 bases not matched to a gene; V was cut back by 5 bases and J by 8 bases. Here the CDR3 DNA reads TGTGCCACCAGCTCCACCGGGACAGGGGGAGAAAAACTGTTTTTT. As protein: CATSSTGTGGEKLFF.

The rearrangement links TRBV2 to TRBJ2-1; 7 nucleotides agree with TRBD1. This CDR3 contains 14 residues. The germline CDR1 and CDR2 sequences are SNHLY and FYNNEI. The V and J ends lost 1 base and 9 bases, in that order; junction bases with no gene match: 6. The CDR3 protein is CASSEGTGVIEQFF. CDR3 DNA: TGTGCCAGCAGTGAAGGGACAGGCGTTATTGAGCAGTTCTTC. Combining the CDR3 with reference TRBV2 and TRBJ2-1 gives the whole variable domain EPEVTQTPSHQVTQMGQEVILRCVPISNHLYFYWYRQILGQKVEFLVSFYNNEISEKSEIFDDQFSVERPDGSNFTLKIRSTKLEDSAMYFCASSEGTGVIEQFFGPGTRLTVL.

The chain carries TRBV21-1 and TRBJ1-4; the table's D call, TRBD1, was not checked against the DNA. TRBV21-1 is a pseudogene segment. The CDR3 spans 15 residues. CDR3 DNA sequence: TGTGCCAGCAGCAAAGGGGCCGCGAAGGATGAAAAACTGTTTTTT. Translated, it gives CASSKGAAKDEKLFF.

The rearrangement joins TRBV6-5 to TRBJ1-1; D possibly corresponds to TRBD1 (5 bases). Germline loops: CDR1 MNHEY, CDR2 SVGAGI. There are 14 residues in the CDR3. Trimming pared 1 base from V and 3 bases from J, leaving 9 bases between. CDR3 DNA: TGTGCCAGCAGTTACTTGGGGGGAGACACTGAAGCTTTCTTT. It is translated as CASSYLGGDTEAFF.

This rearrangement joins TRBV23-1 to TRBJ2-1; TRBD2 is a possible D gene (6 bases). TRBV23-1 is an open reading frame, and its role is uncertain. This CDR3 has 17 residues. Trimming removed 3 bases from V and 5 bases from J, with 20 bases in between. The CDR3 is CASSHPTHGSPDNEQFF. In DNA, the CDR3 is TGCGCCAGCAGTCACCCTACCCACGGGAGTCCGGACAATGAGCAGTTCTTC.